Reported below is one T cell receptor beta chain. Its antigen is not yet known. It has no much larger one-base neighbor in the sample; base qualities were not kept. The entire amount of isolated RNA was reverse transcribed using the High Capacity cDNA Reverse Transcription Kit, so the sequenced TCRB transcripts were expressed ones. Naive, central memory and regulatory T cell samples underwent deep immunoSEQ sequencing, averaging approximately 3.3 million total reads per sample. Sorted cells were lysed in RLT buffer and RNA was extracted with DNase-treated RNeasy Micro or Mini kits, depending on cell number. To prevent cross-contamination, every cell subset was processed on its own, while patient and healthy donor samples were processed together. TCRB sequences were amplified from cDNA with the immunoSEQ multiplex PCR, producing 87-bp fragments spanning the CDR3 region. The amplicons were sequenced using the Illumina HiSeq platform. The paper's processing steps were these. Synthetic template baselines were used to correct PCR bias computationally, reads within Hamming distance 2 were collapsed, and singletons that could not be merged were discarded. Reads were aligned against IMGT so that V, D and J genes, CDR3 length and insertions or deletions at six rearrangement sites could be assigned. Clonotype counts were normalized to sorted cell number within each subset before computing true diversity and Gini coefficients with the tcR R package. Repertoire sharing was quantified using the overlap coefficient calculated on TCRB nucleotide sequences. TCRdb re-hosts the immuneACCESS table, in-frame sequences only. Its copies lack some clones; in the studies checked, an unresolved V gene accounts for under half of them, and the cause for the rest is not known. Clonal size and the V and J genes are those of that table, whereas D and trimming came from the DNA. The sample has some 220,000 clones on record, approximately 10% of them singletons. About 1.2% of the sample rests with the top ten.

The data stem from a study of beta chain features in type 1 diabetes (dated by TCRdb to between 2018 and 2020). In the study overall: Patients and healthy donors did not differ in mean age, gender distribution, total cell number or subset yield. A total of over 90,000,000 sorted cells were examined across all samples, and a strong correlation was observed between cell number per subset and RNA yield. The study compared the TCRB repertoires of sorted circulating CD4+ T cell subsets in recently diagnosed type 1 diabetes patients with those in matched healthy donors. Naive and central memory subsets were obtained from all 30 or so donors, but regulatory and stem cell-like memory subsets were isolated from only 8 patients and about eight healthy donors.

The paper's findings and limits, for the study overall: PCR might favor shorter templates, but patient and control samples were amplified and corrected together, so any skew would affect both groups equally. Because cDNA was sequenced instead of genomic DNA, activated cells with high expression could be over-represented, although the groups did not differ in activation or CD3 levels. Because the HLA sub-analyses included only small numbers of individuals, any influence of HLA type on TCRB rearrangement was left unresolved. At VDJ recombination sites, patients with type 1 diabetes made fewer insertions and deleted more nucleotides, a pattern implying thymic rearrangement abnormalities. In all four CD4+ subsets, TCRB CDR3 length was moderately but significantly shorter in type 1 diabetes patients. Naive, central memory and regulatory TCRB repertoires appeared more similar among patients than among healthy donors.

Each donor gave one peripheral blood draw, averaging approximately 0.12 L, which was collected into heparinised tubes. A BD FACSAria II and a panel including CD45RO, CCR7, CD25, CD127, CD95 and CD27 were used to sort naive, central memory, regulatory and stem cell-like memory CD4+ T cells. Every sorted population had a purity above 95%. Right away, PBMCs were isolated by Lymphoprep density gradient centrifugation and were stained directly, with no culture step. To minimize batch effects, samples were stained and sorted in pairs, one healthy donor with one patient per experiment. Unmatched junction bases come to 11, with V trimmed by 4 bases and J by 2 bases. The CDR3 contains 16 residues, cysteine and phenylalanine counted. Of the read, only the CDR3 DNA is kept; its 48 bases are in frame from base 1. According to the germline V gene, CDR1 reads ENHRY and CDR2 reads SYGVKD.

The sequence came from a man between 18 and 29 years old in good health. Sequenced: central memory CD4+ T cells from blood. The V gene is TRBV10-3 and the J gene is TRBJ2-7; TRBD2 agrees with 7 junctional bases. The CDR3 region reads CAISVSGRSGTYEQYF. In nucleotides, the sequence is TGTGCCATCAGTGTTTCCGGCAGGAGCGGGACCTACGAGCAGTACTTC.